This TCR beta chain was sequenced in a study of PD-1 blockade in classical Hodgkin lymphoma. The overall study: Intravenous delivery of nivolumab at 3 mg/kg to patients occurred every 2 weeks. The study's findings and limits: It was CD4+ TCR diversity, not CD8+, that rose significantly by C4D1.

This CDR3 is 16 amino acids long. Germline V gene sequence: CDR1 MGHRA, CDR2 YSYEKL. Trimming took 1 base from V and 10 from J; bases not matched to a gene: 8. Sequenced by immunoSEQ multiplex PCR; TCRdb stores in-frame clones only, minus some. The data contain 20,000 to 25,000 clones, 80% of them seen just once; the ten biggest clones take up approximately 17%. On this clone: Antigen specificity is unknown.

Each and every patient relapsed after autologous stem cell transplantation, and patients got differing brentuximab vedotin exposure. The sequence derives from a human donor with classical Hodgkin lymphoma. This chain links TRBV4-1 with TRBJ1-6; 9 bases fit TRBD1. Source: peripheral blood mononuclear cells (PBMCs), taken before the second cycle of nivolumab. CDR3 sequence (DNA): TGCGCCAGCAGCCAAGGAGCGGGACAGGGTCACTCACCCCTCCACTTT. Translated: CASSQGAGQGHSPLHF.